The 9 T cell receptor beta chains reported below all come from one sample, sequenced in a study of OX40 agonist ivuxolimab in advanced cancers. Measured with immunoSEQ multiplex PCR; TCRdb has only the in-frame clones, and not every one. The sample holds just over 60,000 clones, around 93% seen once. The material sequenced was CD4+ or CD8+ T cells sorted from blood, taken in a trial of the OX40 agonist ivuxolimab. The origin of the receptors is an adult with an advanced solid tumor such as melanoma, head and neck, liver or kidney cancer.

This clone was counted a single time. J is TRBJ2-2 and V is TRBV5-5, with TRBD1 identical over 11 bases. The V gene's germline CDR1 is SGHKS and CDR2 YYEKEE (reference sequence). The CDR3 is made up of 17 amino acids. J gave up 5 bases and V 4 bases, and 10 bases lay outside the gene matches. The CDR3 coding sequence is TGTGCCAGCAGCAATTATCGGGACAGGGGGGCAACCGGGGAGCTGTTTTTT. Its translation: CASSNYRDRGATGELFF.

This clone occurred a few times. This chain connects TRBV19 to TRBJ2-7; TRBD1 matches at 7 bases. The CDR3 runs 14 residues. J was trimmed by 4 bases and V by 4 bases; bases with no gene match: 7. Germline-derived CDR1 and CDR2 are LNHDA and SQIVND (reference sequence). This CDR3 reads CASSTGQVGYEQYF. The DNA of the CDR3 is TGTGCCAGTAGTACCGGACAGGTTGGGTACGAGCAGTACTTC.

V usage is TRBV28 and J usage is TRBJ1-6; D not resolved. V was clipped by 3 bases and J by 7 bases, with 7 bases between them. Looked up from germline, CDR1 is MDHEN and CDR2 is SYDVKM. This CDR3 has 13 residues. CDR3 nucleotides: TGTGCCAGCAGTTTCAGCTCAAATTCACCCCTCCACTTT. Residues: CASSFSSNSPLHF.

The J gene is TRBJ2-3, the V gene TRBV14; 11 bases align to TRBD2. Germline V gene data show CDR1 as SGHDN and CDR2 as FVKESK. This CDR3 region has 17 residues. Trimming at V came to 4 bases and at J to 2 bases, leaving 8 bases not matched to a gene. For the CDR3, the DNA is TGTGCCAGCAGCCCCCGGGGACTAGCGGACCCCACAGATACGCAGTATTTT. It is translated as CASSPRGLADPTDTQYF.

In this sample, this clone turned up once. The rearrangement joins TRBV4-1 to TRBJ2-3; D is uncertain. Germline CDR1 reads MGHRA; CDR2 reads YSYEKL. Trimming removed 3 bases from V and 2 bases from J, with 12 bases in between. The CDR3 extends over 15 amino acids. This CDR3 is CASSQGSGLTDTQYF. The CDR3 DNA reads TGCGCCAGCAGCCAGGGATCCGGGCTCACAGATACGCAGTATTTT.

The gene calls are TRBV19 and TRBJ1-1; TRBD1 agrees at 9 bases. The CDR3 has 14 amino acids. The trim removed 4 bases at V and 5 bases at J, leaving 5 bases unmatched. CDR1 and CDR2 from the germline V gene are LNHDA and SQIVND (reference sequence). The CDR3 sequence: CASSRTGGRTEAFF. CDR3 coding DNA: TGTGCCAGTAGTAGAACAGGGGGCAGGACTGAAGCTTTCTTT.

This chain connects TRBV7-9 to TRBJ2-5; 9 positions agree with TRBD1. Germline trimming cut 2 bases from V and 7 bases from J; bases unmatched to any gene: 11. Germline CDR1 reads SEHNR; CDR2 reads FQNEAQ (reference sequence). The CDR3 sequence is 16 residues long. In DNA, the CDR3 is TGTGCCAGCAGCTTAAAACAGGGGGCCCTAGGAGGGACCCAGTACTTC. Protein product: CASSLKQGALGGTQYF. Variable domain in full (rest from reference TRBV7-9 and TRBJ2-5): DTGVSQNPRHKITKRGQNVTFRCDPISEHNRLYWYRQTLGQGPEFLTYFQNEAQLEKSRLLSDRFSAERPKGSFSTLEIQRTEQGDSAMYLCASSLKQGALGGTQYFGPGTRLLVL.

J is TRBJ2-5 and V is TRBV1; the D call TRBD2 from the table was never checked on the DNA. TRBV1 is given as a pseudogene. The CDR3 covers 16 residues. Here the CDR3 reads CTSSQDSLPYQETQYF. CDR3 DNA sequence: TGCACCAGCAGCCAAGATAGTCTTCCGTACCAAGAGACCCAGTACTTC.

V gene TRBV6-1 combines with J gene TRBJ2-7, with D uncertain. Trimming took 6 bases from V and 0 from J, leaving 9 bases between them. CDR3 size: 13 residues. The germline CDR1 and CDR2 sequences are MNHNS and SASEGT. The CDR3 loop reads CASRVTVSYEQYF. For the CDR3, the DNA is TGTGCCAGCAGGGTGACTGTCTCCTACGAGCAGTACTTC.